A single sample gave rise to the 30 T cell receptor beta chains below, sequenced in a study of shared clonotypes between healthy human individuals. This table comes from immunoSEQ multiplex PCR, and its TCRdb copy is limited to in-frame clones, with some not included. The table lists some 2 million clones, about 95% of them singletons, with about 1.1% in the top ten. Terminally differentiated effector memory CD45RA+ cells were left out of the naive CD8 fraction, which was CD45RO-negative and positively selected for CCR7. Sequencing was carried out using naive CD8+ T cells sorted from blood. These receptors originate from a man aged 18 to 30 in good health.

The chain has TRBV27 and TRBJ1-1; possibly TRBD1 for D (5 bases). Trimming cost V 2 bases and J 1 base, with 11 bases left between them. CDR1 and CDR2 (germline): MNHEY, SMNVEV (reference sequence). The CDR3 is 15 residues long. Written as DNA, the CDR3 is TGTGCCAGCAGTTTACAGGGTGTAAGGAACACTGAAGCTTTCTTT. Its translation is CASSLQGVRNTEAFF.

This clone was seen only once. V gene TRBV6-1 combines with J gene TRBJ2-1; 7 bases align to TRBD1. Trimming at V came to 1 base and at J to 8 bases, leaving 5 bases not matched to a gene. The CDR3 loop spans 14 amino acids. In germline, CDR1 is MNHNS, CDR2 SASEGT. The CDR3 region is CASSEGLGGYEQFF. The CDR3 coding sequence is TGTGCCAGCAGTGAAGGGCTAGGGGGCTATGAGCAGTTCTTC.

The chain couples TRBV27 to TRBJ2-1, with 8 bases aligning to TRBD2. The CDR3 sequence is 16 residues long. Per the germline V gene, CDR1 is MNHEY and CDR2 is SMNVEV (reference sequence). V was pared by 3 bases and J by 2 bases, with 6 bases of the junction left unmatched. The CDR3 loop reads CASSLAGGRAYNEQFF. CDR3 nucleotide sequence: TGTGCCAGCAGTTTGGCGGGGGGCAGGGCCTACAATGAGCAGTTCTTC.

This rearrangement joins TRBV7-6 to TRBJ2-1, with TRBD1 identical over 7 bases. V trimming: 0 bases; J trimming: 8 bases; junction bases outside the gene matches: 4. Germline-derived CDR1 and CDR2 are SGHVS and FNYEAQ. This CDR3 has 14 amino acids. CDR3 sequence: CASSLAGQGDEQFF. CDR3 coding DNA: TGTGCCAGCAGCTTAGCGGGGCAGGGGGATGAGCAGTTCTTC.

V is TRBV2 and J is TRBJ2-7; possibly TRBD1 for D (5 bases). The CDR3 is 15 amino acids. Trimming cost V 8 bases and J 4 bases, with 21 bases left between them. CDR1 is SNHLY, CDR2 FYNNEI, per germline. The CDR3 spells CASLNHLQDFYEQYF. Here the CDR3 DNA reads TGTGCCAGCTTGAACCACCTACAGGATTTTTACGAGCAGTACTTC.

The rearrangement uses TRBV7-9 and TRBJ2-3, with 7 bases matching TRBD1. V dropped 5 bases and J dropped 5; count of bases not matched to a gene: 4. The CDR3 is made up of 13 amino acids. The germline CDR1 and CDR2 sequences are SEHNR and FQNEAQ (reference sequence). CDR3 DNA sequence: TGTGCCAGCAGCCACGGGACAGAAGATACGCAGTATTTT. As protein: CASSHGTEDTQYF.

The chain employs TRBV5-1 and TRBJ2-5; a weak D match, TRBD1 (5 bases). The CDR3 consists of 15 residues. V was pared by 0 bases and J by 5 bases, with 14 bases between. Germline V gene data show CDR1 as SGHRS and CDR2 as YFSETQ. In DNA form, the CDR3 reads TGCGCCAGCAGCTTGGAGCAGGGAATCGAGGAGACCCAGTACTTC. Translation gives CASSLEQGIEETQYF.

The sample holds one count of this clone. The chain is built from TRBV9 and TRBJ2-7; 11 nucleotides align to TRBD2. Germline CDR1 and CDR2: SGDLS and YYNGEE. V was clipped by 2 bases and J by 3 bases; unmatched bases: 4. This CDR3 region has 15 residues. CDR3 protein: CASSVGLAGLYEQYF. DNA of the CDR3: TGTGCCAGCAGCGTCGGACTAGCGGGTCTCTACGAGCAGTACTTC.

The chain combines TRBV27 with TRBJ2-2; 11 nucleotides match TRBD2. The V gene's germline CDR1 is MNHEY and CDR2 SMNVEV (reference sequence). Germline trimming cut 7 bases from V and 4 bases from J; bases unmatched to any gene: 14. The CDR3 extends over 18 amino acids. The CDR3 nucleotides are TGTGCCAGCACGTGGTCTAGCGGGAGGTCTTTGCTCACCGGGGAGCTGTTTTTT. It translates to CASTWSSGRSLLTGELFF.

The chain has TRBV6-5 and TRBJ1-6; D is unclear. Germline V CDR1 and CDR2: MNHEY, SVGAGI. This CDR3 has 15 amino acids. V was cut by 0 bases and J by 7 bases, with 10 bases left in between. CDR3 residues: CASSYSPGKNSPLHF. CDR3 sequence (DNA): TGTGCCAGCAGTTACTCACCGGGCAAAAATTCACCCCTCCACTTT.

The chain combines TRBV6-1 with TRBJ1-1; 10 bases agree with TRBD1. V gave up 6 bases and J gave up 4 bases; unmatched junction bases: 5. Germline CDR1 is MNHNS and CDR2 is SASEGT. This CDR3 is built from 14 residues. Written as DNA, the CDR3 is TGTGCCAGCAGACCCAGGACAGGGGGCACTGAAGCTTTCTTT. Residues: CASRPRTGGTEAFF.

In regard to this clone: The same CDR3 also results from other DNA sequences found in this sample. The chain is built from TRBV30 and TRBJ2-7, with unresolved D. V shed 0 bases and J shed 4 bases, with 4 bases lying between them. Germline V gives CDR1 GTSNPN, CDR2 SVGIG (reference sequence). The CDR3 is made up of 11 amino acids. CDR3 loop: CAWSVQYEQYF. CDR3 nucleotides: TGTGCCTGGAGTGTCCAATACGAGCAGTACTTC. Drawing the rest from reference TRBV30 and TRBJ2-7, the complete variable domain is SQTIHQWPATLVQPVGSPLSLECTVEGTSNPNLYWYRQAAGRGLQLLFYSVGIGQISSEVPQNLSASRPQDRQFILSSKKLLLSDSGFYLCAWSVQYEQYFGPGTRLTVT.

The chain carries TRBV6-6 and TRBJ2-7; D is ambiguous. Trimming took off 4 bases at V and 3 bases at J, with 7 bases between the two ends. Germline lookup yields CDR1 MNHNY and CDR2 SVGAGI (reference sequence). This CDR3 comprises 12 residues. The CDR3 DNA reads as TGTGCCAGCAGTTCCGTGGGCTACGAGCAGTACTTC. Its translation: CASSSVGYEQYF.

CDR3 in amino acids: CASSSLAGGYGYTF. DNA for the CDR3: TGTGCCAGCAGCTCTCTTGCGGGAGGCTATGGCTACACCTTC. The V and J genes are TRBV11-2 and TRBJ1-2; D call uncertain. This CDR3 has 14 residues. V was trimmed by 4 bases and J by 4 bases, leaving 13 bases between them. Germline V lookup: CDR1 SGHAT, CDR2 FQNNGV.

The CDR3 is CASSYSTSVTYEQYF. CDR3 nucleotides: TGTGCCAGCAGTTACTCGACTAGCGTTACCTACGAGCAGTACTTC. The chain joins TRBV6-6 to TRBJ2-7; TRBD2 matches 8 bases. The V segment lost 0 bases and the J segment 2 bases; nucleotides outside the gene matches: 3. CDR1 is MNHNY and CDR2 is SVGAGI in the germline V gene (reference sequence). There are 15 residues in the CDR3.

The chain has TRBV4-2 and TRBJ2-7; 9 bases fit TRBD1. The J segment lost 2 bases and the V segment lost 6 bases, leaving 11 bases of the junction unmatched. Germline V gene lookup returns CDR1 LGHNA and CDR2 YNFKEQ. The CDR3 runs to 16 residues. The CDR3 protein is CASSLSGDRATYEQYF. For the CDR3, the DNA is TGTGCCAGCAGTCTCTCTGGGGACAGGGCAACCTACGAGCAGTACTTC.

The gene calls are TRBV4-1 and TRBJ2-7, with a possible D match to TRBD2 (6 bases). This CDR3 region has 15 residues. V lost 0 bases and J 3 bases, leaving 12 bases between the germline ends. Germline CDR1 and CDR2: MGHRA and YSYEKL. The CDR3 protein is CASSQEEAGNYEQYF. CDR3 in DNA: TGCGCCAGCAGCCAAGAGGAGGCGGGGAACTACGAGCAGTACTTC.

The V gene is TRBV28, the J gene TRBJ2-5; TRBD2 is a possible D gene (5 bases). Germline V gene data show CDR1 as MDHEN and CDR2 as SYDVKM. CDR3 length: 14 amino acids. Trimming pared 6 bases from V and 5 bases from J, leaving 16 bases between. The CDR3 is CASSYTSGIETQYF. Here the CDR3 DNA reads TGTGCCAGCAGCTACACTAGTGGGATCGAGACCCAGTACTTC.

This rearrangement joins TRBV19 to TRBJ1-1; 9 bases match TRBD1. Germline CDR1 and CDR2: LNHDA and SQIVND (reference sequence). The CDR3 totals 13 residues. V gave up 8 bases and J gave up 4 bases; unmatched junction bases: 5. DNA of the CDR3: TGTGCCAGTGCACAGGGGGCGCCCACTGAAGCTTTCTTT. Amino acids: CASAQGAPTEAFF.

This sequence joins TRBV5-1 and TRBJ2-5, with D tentatively TRBD1 (6 bases). Germline assignment: CDR1 SGHRS and CDR2 YFSETQ. The V and J ends lost 0 bases and 1 base respectively, with 7 bases between them. CDR3 length: 14 amino acids. The CDR3 loop reads CASSLGTVQETQYF. The CDR3 coding sequence is TGCGCCAGCAGCTTGGGGACAGTCCAAGAGACCCAGTACTTC.

The CDR3 is CASSPLGVVSAYGYTF. In DNA, the CDR3 is TGTGCCAGCTCACCACTAGGGGTTGTATCAGCTTATGGCTACACCTTC. This chain connects TRBV18 to TRBJ1-2; weak D call: TRBD1 (5 bases). In germline, CDR1 is KGHSH, CDR2 LQKENI. The CDR3 has 16 residues. V lost 1 base and J 5 bases, leaving 17 bases between the germline ends.

On this clone: The sample holds other DNA sequences that translate to the same CDR3. The genes are TRBV4-1 and TRBJ2-7; weak D call: TRBD1 (7 bases). CDR1 and CDR2 from the germline V gene are MGHRA and YSYEKL. Trimming stripped 0 bases from V and 1 base from J, with 10 bases between. This CDR3 region has 15 residues. The CDR3 DNA reads TGCGCCAGCAGCCAAGATCCAGGGGGGTCCTACGAGCAGTACTTC. This gives the protein CASSQDPGGSYEQYF.

The count of this clone is one. The chain links TRBV7-2 to TRBJ2-3, with D maybe TRBD2 (5 bases). Trimming left V 4 bases short and J 2 bases short, with 19 bases between. Germline V gene lookup returns CDR1 SGHTA and CDR2 FQGNSA. This CDR3 spans 17 amino acids. Here the CDR3 reads CASSSIARLTYTDTQYF. The CDR3 DNA follows: TGTGCCAGCAGCTCCATAGCTAGACTAACCTACACAGATACGCAGTATTTT.

A word on this clone: Other DNA sequences from this sample encode an identical CDR3 as well. The rearrangement joins TRBV6-5 to TRBJ1-3; the D is unclear. The CDR3 contains 13 residues. Germline V gene lookup returns CDR1 MNHEY and CDR2 SVGAGI. V was cut by 0 bases and J by 0 bases, with 0 bases left in between. The CDR3 DNA follows: TGTGCCAGCAGTTACTCCTCTGGAAACACCATATATTTT. It is translated as CASSYSSGNTIYF.

The chain joins TRBV28 to TRBJ1-2, with no clear D. The germline V and J ends were trimmed by 3 bases and 8 bases, with 13 bases remaining between them. CDR1 is MDHEN, CDR2 SYDVKM, per germline. The CDR3 totals 13 residues. The CDR3, as DNA: TGTGCCAGCAGTTTTCGGGTTTCGGAAGGCTACACCTTC. The encoded protein is CASSFRVSEGYTF.

The CDR3 loop reads CASSEIGTEAFF. Written as DNA, the CDR3 is TGTGCCAGCAGTGAGATTGGGACTGAAGCTTTCTTT. The chain is built from TRBV2 and TRBJ1-1; D gene uncertain. V gave up 3 bases and J gave up 5 bases, with 7 bases separating them. The CDR3 totals 12 residues. The germline V gene has CDR1 SNHLY and CDR2 FYNNEI.

This clone was seen more than once but under ten times. V and J are TRBV29-1 and TRBJ2-7, with D perhaps assigned TRBD1 or TRBD2 (7 bases each). The CDR3 runs 14 residues. V was cut by 5 bases and J by 7 bases, with 21 bases left in between. In germline, CDR1 is SQVTM, CDR2 ANQGSEA. The CDR3 DNA sequence: TGCAGCGTTTCCCGAGCAGGGGGGGATGGAGAGCAGTACTTC. Its translation: CSVSRAGGDGEQYF.

The CDR3: CASSQDQGASYEQYF. DNA for the CDR3: TGCGCCAGCAGCCAAGATCAGGGGGCCTCCTACGAGCAGTACTTC. V is TRBV4-3 and J is TRBJ2-7, with TRBD1 matching 8 bases. The CDR3 length is 15 residues. The germline V gene encodes CDR1 LGHNA and CDR2 YSLEER. V was clipped by 0 bases and J by 0 bases; unmatched bases: 1.

This clone was counted a single time. The V and J genes are TRBV7-9 and TRBJ2-2; D is unresolved. CDR1 is SEHNR and CDR2 is FQNEAQ in the germline V gene (reference sequence). The CDR3 length is 12 residues. The V end lost 5 bases, the J end lost 7 bases, and 8 bases lay between the germline ends. The chain's CDR3 is CASSRGNGELFF. The CDR3 coding sequence is TGTGCCAGCAGCCGCGGAAACGGGGAGCTGTTTTTT.

The chain employs TRBV27 and TRBJ1-1, with TRBD1 as a possible D gene (5 bases). This CDR3 is 14 amino acids long. V gave up 4 bases and J gave up 5 bases, with 14 bases separating them. CDR1 and CDR2 from the germline V gene are MNHEY and SMNVEV (reference sequence). Written as DNA, the CDR3 is TGTGCCAGCAGTTCAACGTGGGGCCGAACTGAAGCTTTCTTT. Protein sequence: CASSSTWGRTEAFF.